This T cell receptor beta chain appears in the sequencing data of a study of vaccination effects on CD4 cells after COVID-19. Study-wide results and caveats: Early post-infection timepoints were absent, and convalescent patients were few.

For this clone: Its antigen is not known.

CD4+ T cells specific for antigen were expanded with viral peptide pools by the ViraFEST assay before sequencing. Isolating CD4+ T cells followed roughly ten days of culture. Each person got two doses of an mRNA SARS-CoV-2 vaccine, BNT162b2 or mRNA-1273. IL-2 medium was substituted for half the medium on days 3 and 7. Sequencing used immunoSEQ multiplex PCR; TCRdb keeps in-frame clones, though not all of them. The sample has around 30,000 clones, roughly 74% seen once. Sequenced here: CD4+ T cells from PBMCs cultured with HCoV-OC43 spike peptides, sampled after COVID-19 vaccination. Subset given: HCoV-OC43 spike overlapping peptide pool stimulation. This TCR derives from a human donor who received a COVID-19 vaccine.

The CDR3: CASRRLAGYNEQFF. The CDR3 bases are TGTGCCAGCAGACGACTAGCGGGCTACAATGAGCAGTTCTTC. The V gene is TRBV6-5, the J gene TRBJ2-1; TRBD2 aligns across 10 bases. The CDR3 consists of 14 residues. From germline, CDR1 is MNHEY and CDR2 SVGAGI. After removal of 6 bases from V and 3 bases from J, the junction contained 2 bases not matched to a gene.